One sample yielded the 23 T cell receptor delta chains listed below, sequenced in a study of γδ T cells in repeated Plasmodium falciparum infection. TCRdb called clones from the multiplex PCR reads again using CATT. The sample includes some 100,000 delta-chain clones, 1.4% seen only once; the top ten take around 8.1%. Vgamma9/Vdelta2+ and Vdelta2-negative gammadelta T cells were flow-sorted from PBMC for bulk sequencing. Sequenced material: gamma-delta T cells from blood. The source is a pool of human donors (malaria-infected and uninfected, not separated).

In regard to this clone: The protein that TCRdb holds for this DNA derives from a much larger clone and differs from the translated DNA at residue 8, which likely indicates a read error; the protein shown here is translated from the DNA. The CDR3, as DNA: TGTGCTCTTGGGGAAAGGATGGAGGATACCCACGGCGGGACCGATAAACTCATCTTT. It is translated as CALGERMEDTHGGTDKLIF. The V call is TRDV1, the J call TRDJ1; D is perhaps TRDD3 (6 bases). No J gene is reported in TCRdb; it was inferred here by comparing the DNA with germline. This CDR3 contains 19 residues. V was clipped by 2 bases and J by 2 bases, with 24 bases between them. Germline CDR1 is TSWWSYY and CDR2 is QGS.

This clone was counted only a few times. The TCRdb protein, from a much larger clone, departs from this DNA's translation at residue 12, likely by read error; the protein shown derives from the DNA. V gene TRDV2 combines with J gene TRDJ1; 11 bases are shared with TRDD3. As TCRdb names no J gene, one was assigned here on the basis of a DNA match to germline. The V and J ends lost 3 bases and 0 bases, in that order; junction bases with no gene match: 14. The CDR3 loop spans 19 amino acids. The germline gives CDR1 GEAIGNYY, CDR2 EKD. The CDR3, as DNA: TGTGCCTGTGACCCTATGCTTCTGGGGGATACCCAGTACACCGATAAACTCATCTTT. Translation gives CACDPMLLGDTQYTDKLIF.

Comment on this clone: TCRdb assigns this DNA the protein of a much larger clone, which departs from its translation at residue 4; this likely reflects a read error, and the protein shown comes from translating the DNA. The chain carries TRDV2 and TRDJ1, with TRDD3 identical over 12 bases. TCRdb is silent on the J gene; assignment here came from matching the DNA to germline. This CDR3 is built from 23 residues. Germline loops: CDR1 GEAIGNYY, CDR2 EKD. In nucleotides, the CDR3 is TGTGCCTGTGGCACCGTTGGATACCCTACCCGGGGACTGGGGGATACTATCACCGATAAACTCATCTTT. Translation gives CACGTVGYPTRGLGDTITDKLIF.

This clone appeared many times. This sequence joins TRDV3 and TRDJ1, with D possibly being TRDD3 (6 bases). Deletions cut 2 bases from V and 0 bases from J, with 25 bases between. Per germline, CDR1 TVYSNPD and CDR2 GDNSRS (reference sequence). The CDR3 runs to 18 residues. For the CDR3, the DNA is TGTGCCTTTGGATACTACTTGTACCTAGAAACTTACACCGATAAACTCATCTTT. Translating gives CAFGYYLYLETYTDKLIF.

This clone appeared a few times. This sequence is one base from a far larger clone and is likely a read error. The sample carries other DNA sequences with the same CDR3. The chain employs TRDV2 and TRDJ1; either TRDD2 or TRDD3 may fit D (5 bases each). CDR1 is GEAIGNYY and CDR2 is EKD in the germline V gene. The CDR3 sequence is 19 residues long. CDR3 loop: CACDTLKVGLRPYTDKLIF. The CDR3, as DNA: TGTGCCTGTGACACCCTAAAAGTGGGATTGCGACCCTACACCGACAAACTCATCTTT.

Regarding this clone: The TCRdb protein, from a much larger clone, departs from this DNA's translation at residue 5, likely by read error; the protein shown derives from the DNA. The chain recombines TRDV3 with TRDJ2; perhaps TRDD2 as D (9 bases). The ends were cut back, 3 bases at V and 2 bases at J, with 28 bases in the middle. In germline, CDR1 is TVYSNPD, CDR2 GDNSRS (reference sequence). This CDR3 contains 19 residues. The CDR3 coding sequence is TGTGCCTTCCTAAGCCTTCCTACGTCTTGGGGGATCTTGACAGCACAACTCTTCTTT. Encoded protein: CAFLSLPTSWGILTAQLFF. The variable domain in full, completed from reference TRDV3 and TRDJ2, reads CDKVTQSSPDQTVASGSEVVLLCTYDTVYSNPDLFWYRIRPDYSFQFVFYGDNSRSEGADFTQGRFSVKHILTQKAFHLVISPVRTEDSATYYCAFLSLPTSWGILTAQLFFGKGTQLIVEP.

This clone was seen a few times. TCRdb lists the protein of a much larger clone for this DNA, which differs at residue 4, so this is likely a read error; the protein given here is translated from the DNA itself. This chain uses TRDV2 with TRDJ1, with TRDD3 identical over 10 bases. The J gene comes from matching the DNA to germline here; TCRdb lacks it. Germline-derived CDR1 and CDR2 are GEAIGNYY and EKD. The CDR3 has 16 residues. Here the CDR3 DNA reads TGTGCCTGTAACACCGTGGGGGATACCCCCACCGATAAACTCATCTTT. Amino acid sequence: CACNTVGDTPTDKLIF.

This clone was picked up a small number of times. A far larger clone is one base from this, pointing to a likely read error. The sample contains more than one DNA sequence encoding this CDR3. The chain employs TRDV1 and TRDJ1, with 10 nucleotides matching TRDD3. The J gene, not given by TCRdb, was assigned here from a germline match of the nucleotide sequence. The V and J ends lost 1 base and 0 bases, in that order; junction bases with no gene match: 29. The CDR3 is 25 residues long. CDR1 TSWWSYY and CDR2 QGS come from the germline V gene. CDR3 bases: TGTGCTCTTGGGGAACCTAGGACCTACCAGAACTGGGGGATGCCTCGGTGGACGTACACCGATAAACTCATCTTT. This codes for CALGEPRTYQNWGMPRWTYTDKLIF.

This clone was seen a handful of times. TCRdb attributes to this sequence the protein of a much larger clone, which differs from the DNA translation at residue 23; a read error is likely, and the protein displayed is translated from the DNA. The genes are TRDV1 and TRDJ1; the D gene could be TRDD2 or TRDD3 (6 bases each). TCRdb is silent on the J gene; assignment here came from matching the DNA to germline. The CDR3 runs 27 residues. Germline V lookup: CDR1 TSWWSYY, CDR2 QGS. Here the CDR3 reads CALGELWAFRWPSLGPNKGFYTNKLIF. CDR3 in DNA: TGTGCTCTTGGGGAACTTTGGGCCTTTCGATGGCCTTCCCTGGGGCCTAATAAGGGTTTTTACACCAATAAACTCATCTTT.

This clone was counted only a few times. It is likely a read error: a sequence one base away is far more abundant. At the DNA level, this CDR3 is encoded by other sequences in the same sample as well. The CDR3 spells CACDTGTGGNTDKLIF. CDR3 nucleotides: TGTGCCTGTGACACCGGGACTGGGGGAAACACCGATAAGCTCATCTTT. The J gene has no call, while the V gene is TRDV2; TRDD3, the table's D call, lacks a check against the DNA. The CDR3 totals 16 residues. The germline V gene encodes CDR1 GEAIGNYY and CDR2 EKD.

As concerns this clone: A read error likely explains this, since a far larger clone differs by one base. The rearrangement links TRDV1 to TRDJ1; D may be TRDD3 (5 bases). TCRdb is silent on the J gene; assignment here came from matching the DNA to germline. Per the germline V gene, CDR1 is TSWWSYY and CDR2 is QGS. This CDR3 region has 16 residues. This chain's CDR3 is CALGEHGTQYTDKLIF. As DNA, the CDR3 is TGCGCTCTTGGGGAACACGGGACCCAGTACACCGATAAACTCATCTTT.

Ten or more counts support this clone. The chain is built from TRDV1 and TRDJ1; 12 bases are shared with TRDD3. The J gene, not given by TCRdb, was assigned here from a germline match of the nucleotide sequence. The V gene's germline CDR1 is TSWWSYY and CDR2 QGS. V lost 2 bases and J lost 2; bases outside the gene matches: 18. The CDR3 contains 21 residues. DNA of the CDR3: TGTGCTCTTGGGGAAAATAAGAAGGACCTACTGGGGGATACAGGAACCGATAAACTCATCTTT. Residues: CALGENKKDLLGDTGTDKLIF.

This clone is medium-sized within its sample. The CDR3 DNA reads TGTGCTCTTGCCGTTCCTGTGACCTACTGGGGGTCCGAACTCATCTTT. This codes for CALAVPVTYWGSELIF. V gene TRDV1 combines with J gene TRDJ1, with TRDD3 identical over 8 bases. Germline V gives CDR1 TSWWSYY, CDR2 QGS. The CDR3 contains 16 residues. V was pared by 7 bases and J by 9 bases, with 19 bases of the junction left unmatched.

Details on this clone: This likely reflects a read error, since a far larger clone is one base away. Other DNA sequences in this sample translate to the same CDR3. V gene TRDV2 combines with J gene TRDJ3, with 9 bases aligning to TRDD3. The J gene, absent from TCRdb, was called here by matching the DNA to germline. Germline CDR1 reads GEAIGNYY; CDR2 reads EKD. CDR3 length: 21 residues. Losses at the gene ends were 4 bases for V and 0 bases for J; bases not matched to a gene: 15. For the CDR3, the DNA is TGTGCCTGTGATGGATTACTGGGGGACCTATACAGCTCCTGGGACACCCGACAGATGTTTTTC. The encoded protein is CACDGLLGDLYSSWDTRQMFF.

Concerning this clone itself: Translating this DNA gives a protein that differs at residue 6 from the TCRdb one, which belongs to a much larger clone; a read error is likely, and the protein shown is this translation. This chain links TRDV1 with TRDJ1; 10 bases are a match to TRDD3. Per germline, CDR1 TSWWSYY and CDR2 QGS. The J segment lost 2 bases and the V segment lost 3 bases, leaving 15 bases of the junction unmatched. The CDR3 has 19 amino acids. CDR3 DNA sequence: TGTGCTCTTGGGGATGCTCACTCCTACGCCTGGGGGATAACCGATAAACTCATCTTT. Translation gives CALGDAHSYAWGITDKLIF.

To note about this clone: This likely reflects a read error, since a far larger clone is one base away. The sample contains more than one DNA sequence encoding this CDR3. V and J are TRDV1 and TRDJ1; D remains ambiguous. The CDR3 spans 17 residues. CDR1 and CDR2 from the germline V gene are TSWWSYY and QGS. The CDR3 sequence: CALGERLLVGYTDKLIF. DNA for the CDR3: TGTGCTCTTGGGGAACGACTTCTAGTCGGGTACACCGATAAACTCATCTTC.

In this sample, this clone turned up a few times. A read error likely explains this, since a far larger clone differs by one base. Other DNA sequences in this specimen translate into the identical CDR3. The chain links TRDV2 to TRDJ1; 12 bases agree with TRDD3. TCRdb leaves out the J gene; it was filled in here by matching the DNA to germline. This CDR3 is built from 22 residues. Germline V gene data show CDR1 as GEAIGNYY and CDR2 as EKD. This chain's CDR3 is CACDTPDSGPLGDTPDTDKLIF. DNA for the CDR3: TGTGCCTGCGACACCCCCGATTCAGGCCCACTGGGGGATACTCCGGACACCGATAAACTCATCTTT.

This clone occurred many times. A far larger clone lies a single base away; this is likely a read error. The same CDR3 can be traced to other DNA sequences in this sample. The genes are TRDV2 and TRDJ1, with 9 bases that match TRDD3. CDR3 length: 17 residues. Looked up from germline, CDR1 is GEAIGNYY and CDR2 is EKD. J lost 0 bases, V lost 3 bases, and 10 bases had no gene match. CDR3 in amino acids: CACDSLLGDKNTDKLIF. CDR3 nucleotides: TGTGCCTGTGACTCCTTACTGGGGGACAAGAACACCGATAAACTCATCTTT.

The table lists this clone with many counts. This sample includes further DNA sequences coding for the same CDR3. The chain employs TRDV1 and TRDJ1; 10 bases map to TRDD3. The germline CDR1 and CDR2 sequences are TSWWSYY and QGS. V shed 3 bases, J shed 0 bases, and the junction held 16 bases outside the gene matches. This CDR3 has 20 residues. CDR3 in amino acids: CALGDLSLSCTGGYTDKLIF. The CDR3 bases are TGTGCTCTTGGGGACCTGAGTCTGTCGTGTACTGGGGGATACACCGATAAACTCATCTTT.

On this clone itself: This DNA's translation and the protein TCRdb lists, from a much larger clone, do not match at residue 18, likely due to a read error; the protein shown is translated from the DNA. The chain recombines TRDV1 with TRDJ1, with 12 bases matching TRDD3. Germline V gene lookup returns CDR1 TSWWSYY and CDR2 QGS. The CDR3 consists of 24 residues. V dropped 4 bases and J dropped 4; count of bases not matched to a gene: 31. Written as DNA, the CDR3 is TGTGCTCTTGGGGTCCCAATGCCCCTTATTCCTCTTTGGTACTGGGGGATACCGGACGATAAACTCATCTTT. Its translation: CALGVPMPLIPLWYWGIPDDKLIF.

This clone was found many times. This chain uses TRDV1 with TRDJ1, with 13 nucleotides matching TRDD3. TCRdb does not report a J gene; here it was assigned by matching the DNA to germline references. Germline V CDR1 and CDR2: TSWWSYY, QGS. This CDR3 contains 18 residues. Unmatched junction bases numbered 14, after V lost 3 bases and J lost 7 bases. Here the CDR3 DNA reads TGTGCTCTTGGGGATCCATCTACTCTGCACTGGGGGATACGTAAACTCATCTTT. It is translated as CALGDPSTLHWGIRKLIF.

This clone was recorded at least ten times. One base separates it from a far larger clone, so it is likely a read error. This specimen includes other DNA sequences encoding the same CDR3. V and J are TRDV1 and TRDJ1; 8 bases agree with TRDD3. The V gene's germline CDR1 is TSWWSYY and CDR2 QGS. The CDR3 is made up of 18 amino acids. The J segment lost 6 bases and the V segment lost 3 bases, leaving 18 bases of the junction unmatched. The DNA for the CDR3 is TGTGCTCTTGGGGACAGGGACGGGAGGGGGATAATCGGGTATAAACTCATCTTT. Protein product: CALGDRDGRGIIGYKLIF.

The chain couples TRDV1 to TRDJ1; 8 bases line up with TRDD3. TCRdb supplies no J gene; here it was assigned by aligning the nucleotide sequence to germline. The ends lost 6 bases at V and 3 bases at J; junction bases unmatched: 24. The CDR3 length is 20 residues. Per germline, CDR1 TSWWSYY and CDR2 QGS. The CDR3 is CALGSLLRVLGVPEADKLIF. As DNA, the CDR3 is TGTGCTCTTGGATCCCTCCTACGGGTACTGGGGGTCCCTGAGGCCGATAAACTCATCTTT.